A single sample gave rise to the 20 T cell receptor beta chains below, sequenced in a study of blood T cell repertoires in COVID-19. Assay: immunoSEQ multiplex PCR; the TCRdb copy retains only in-frame clones and omits some. The sample lists about 140,000 clones, around 80% occurring once. The sequenced material came from peripheral blood. These receptors were collected from a man in his 60s with active or convalescent COVID-19.

This clone was detected only a few times. The genes are TRBV19 and TRBJ2-1, with 8 bases identical to TRBD2. Germline V gene data show CDR1 as LNHDA and CDR2 as SQIVND (reference sequence). The CDR3 runs 17 residues. V shed 2 bases, J shed 2 bases, and the junction held 8 bases outside the gene matches. CDR3 sequence: CASSIISGLAPYNEQFF. The DNA of the CDR3 is TGTGCCAGTAGTATAATAAGCGGACTAGCCCCCTACAATGAGCAGTTCTTC.

This chain links TRBV2 with TRBJ1-4, with TRBD1 matching over 7 bases. J lost 0 bases, V lost 8 bases, and 9 bases had no gene match. The CDR3 contains 16 residues. The germline V gene encodes CDR1 SNHLY and CDR2 FYNNEI. The CDR3 here is CASRWDRSSTNEKLFF. CDR3 bases: TGTGCCAGCCGATGGGACAGATCATCAACTAATGAAAAACTGTTTTTT.

This chain uses TRBV11-3 with TRBJ2-7; 10 positions agree with TRBD1. This CDR3 comprises 14 residues. The germline CDR1 and CDR2 sequences are SGHNT and YENEEA. V lost 3 bases, J lost 4 bases, and 3 bases stayed unmatched. The CDR3 loop reads CASSLDRGSYEQYF. The CDR3 nucleotides are TGTGCCAGCAGCTTGGACAGGGGGTCGTACGAGCAGTACTTC. The full variable domain, completed using reference TRBV11-3 and TRBJ2-7, is EAGVVQSPRYKIIEKKQPVAFWCNPISGHNTLYWYLQNLGQGPELLIRYENEEAVDDSQLPKDRFSAERLKGVDSTLKIQPAELGDSAVYLCASSLDRGSYEQYFGPGTRLTVT.

This rearrangement joins TRBV19 to TRBJ1-2; D ambiguous. This CDR3 comprises 11 residues. Looked up from germline, CDR1 is LNHDA and CDR2 is SQIVND (reference sequence). Trimming shortened V by 6 bases and J by 2 bases, and 4 bases separated the two germline ends. In DNA, the CDR3 is TGTGCCAGTAGCTTGAACTATGGCTACACCTTC. Protein product: CASSLNYGYTF.

This clone was detected a few times. The chain combines TRBV6-2 or TRBV6-3 with TRBJ2-2, with TRBD2 matching 11 bases. V lost 2 bases to trimming and J lost 4 bases; unmatched junction nucleotides: 12. CDR3 length equals 19 residues. Germline assignment: CDR1 MNHEY and CDR2 SVGEGT. CDR3 sequence: CASSYGLLAGGPSTGELFF. DNA of the CDR3: TGTGCCAGCAGTTACGGTCTTCTAGCGGGAGGCCCGAGCACCGGGGAGCTGTTTTTT.

The chain carries TRBV6-5 and TRBJ1-1; 7 positions agree with TRBD1. The CDR3 extends over 15 amino acids. V lost 6 bases, J lost 2 bases, and 9 bases stayed unmatched. CDR1 is MNHEY, CDR2 SVGAGI, per germline. CDR3 DNA: TGTGCCAGCAGGCTGGGACAGAACCTTAACACTGAAGCTTTCTTT. Its translation: CASRLGQNLNTEAFF.

The CDR3 protein is CASSIDPGRGTDTQYF. In nucleotides, the CDR3 is TGTGCCAGTAGTATAGACCCCGGGAGGGGAACAGATACGCAGTATTTT. This sequence joins TRBV19 and TRBJ2-3; 8 bases line up with TRBD2. The CDR3 covers 16 residues. Germline-derived CDR1 and CDR2 are LNHDA and SQIVND (reference sequence). V dropped 0 bases and J dropped 3; count of bases not matched to a gene: 5.

V is TRBV24-1 and J is TRBJ1-6, with 7 positions matching TRBD1. With V trimmed by 3 bases and J by 8 bases, 6 bases remained unmatched. The CDR3 sequence is 15 residues long. Germline CDR1 reads KGHDR; CDR2 reads SFDVKD. In DNA, the CDR3 is TGTGCCACCAGTGATGCCCGGGACAGATATTCACCCCTCCACTTT. Its protein product is CATSDARDRYSPLHF.

The rearrangement uses TRBV7-6 and TRBJ1-5; D not certain. Germline CDR1 is SGHVS and CDR2 is FNYEAQ. Trimming removed 4 bases at V and 5 bases at J, with 6 bases between. The CDR3 totals 12 residues. In DNA form, the CDR3 reads TGTGCCAGCAGCTCGAGGGATCAGCCCCAGCATTTT. This codes for CASSSRDQPQHF.

V gene TRBV7-2 combines with J gene TRBJ2-1, with D possibly TRBD2 on 5 matching bases. The CDR3 spans 13 residues. The V gene lost 6 bases and the J gene lost 9 bases, with 15 bases spanning the gap. CDR1 and CDR2 (germline): SGHTA, FQGNSA. CDR3 residues: CASRNGLNGEQFF. The CDR3 DNA sequence: TGTGCCAGCAGAAACGGACTCAACGGTGAGCAGTTCTTC. Looking up the rest from reference TRBV7-2 and TRBJ2-1 gives the full variable domain: GAGVSQSPSNKVTEKGKDVELRCDPISGHTALYWYRQSLGQGLEFLIYFQGNSAPDKSGLPSDRFSAERTGGSVSTLTIQRTQQEDSAVYLCASRNGLNGEQFFGPGTRLTVL.

The chain employs TRBV6-1 and TRBJ1-2; TRBD1 agrees at 10 bases. The CDR3 runs to 14 residues. V lost 3 bases, J lost 8 bases, and 6 bases stayed unmatched. Germline V gives CDR1 MNHNS, CDR2 SASEGT. The CDR3 bases are TGTGCCAGCAGTGACGACAGGGGGCTGGGCGGCTACACCTTC. This encodes CASSDDRGLGGYTF.

V is TRBV2 and J is TRBJ2-2, with a weak D call TRBD2 (6 bases). CDR1 and CDR2 from the germline V gene are SNHLY and FYNNEI. The CDR3 loop spans 14 amino acids. V gave up 1 base and J gave up 7 bases, with 10 bases separating them. CDR3 bases: TGTGCCAGCAGTGAAGGGGGACTTCTCGGGGAGCTGTTTTTT. Encoded protein: CASSEGGLLGELFF.

The CDR3 sequence is CASKSAAGELFF. The CDR3 nucleotides read TGTGCCAGCAAATCAGCGGCCGGGGAGCTGTTTTTT. V is TRBV6-5 and J is TRBJ2-2, with D perhaps TRBD2 (5 bases). Germline V gene sequence: CDR1 MNHEY, CDR2 SVGAGI. This CDR3 region has 12 residues. V was pared by 7 bases and J by 6 bases, with 9 bases between.

In this sample, this clone turned up once. The gene calls are TRBV2 and TRBJ1-5; no firm D call. The V gene lost 6 bases and the J gene lost 4 bases, with 10 bases spanning the gap. The CDR3 contains 13 residues. The germline V gene encodes CDR1 SNHLY and CDR2 FYNNEI. The CDR3, as DNA: TGTGCCAGCAGGGTAGACTGGAATCAGCCCCAGCATTTT. It is translated as CASRVDWNQPQHF. Using reference TRBV2 and TRBJ1-5 for the parts outside the CDR3, the full variable domain is EPEVTQTPSHQVTQMGQEVILRCVPISNHLYFYWYRQILGQKVEFLVSFYNNEISEKSEIFDDQFSVERPDGSNFTLKIRSTKLEDSAMYFCASRVDWNQPQHFGDGTRLSIL.

This chain uses TRBV2 with TRBJ1-2; tentatively, D is TRBD1 (5 bases). The CDR3 extends over 12 amino acids. Germline values: CDR1 SNHLY, CDR2 FYNNEI. V was clipped by 7 bases and J by 2 bases, with 8 bases between them. Here the CDR3 reads CASIRGNYGYTF. CDR3 bases: TGTGCCAGCATCCGGGGGAACTATGGCTACACCTTC.

In its sample, this clone was seen a few times. The V gene is TRBV6-2 or TRBV6-3, the J gene TRBJ2-7, with a weak D call TRBD1 (6 bases). This CDR3 has 14 residues. V lost 2 bases to trimming and J lost 5 bases, with 13 bases between them. Germline lookup yields CDR1 MNHEY and CDR2 SVGEGT. CDR3: CASSYTTGRDEQYF. The CDR3 region has the DNA TGTGCCAGCAGTTACACGACAGGACGAGACGAGCAGTACTTC.

The chain has TRBV5-6 and TRBJ1-4, with 9 nucleotides matching TRBD1. CDR1 is SGHDT, CDR2 YYEEEE, per germline. The CDR3 is 13 amino acids. The trim removed 3 bases at V and 6 bases at J, leaving 0 bases unmatched. The CDR3 reads CASSWTGDEKLFF. CDR3 sequence (DNA): TGTGCCAGCAGCTGGACAGGGGATGAAAAACTGTTTTTT. The full variable domain, in which reference TRBV5-6 and TRBJ1-4 provide the parts outside the CDR3, is DAGVTQSPTHLIKTRGQQVTLRCSPKSGHDTVSWYQQALGQGPQFIFQYYEEEERQRGNFPDRFSGHQFPNYSSELNVNALLLGDSALYLCASSWTGDEKLFFGSGTQLSVL.

This clone was observed a single time. The chain carries TRBV2 and TRBJ1-5, with a possible D match to TRBD1 (6 bases). Germline assignment: CDR1 SNHLY and CDR2 FYNNEI. This CDR3 contains 14 residues. V lost 7 bases to trimming and J lost 1 base, with 11 bases between them. The chain's CDR3 is CASKDSTSNQPQHF. The CDR3 DNA reads as TGTGCCAGCAAGGACAGTACGAGCAATCAGCCCCAGCATTTT.

This clone was detected many times. This sequence joins TRBV5-1 and TRBJ2-1; D not certain. Germline V gives CDR1 SGHRS, CDR2 YFSETQ. Trimming cost V 1 base and J 2 bases, with 7 bases left between them. The CDR3 has 14 amino acids. The CDR3 spells CASSLIRTYNEQFF. Written as DNA, the CDR3 is TGCGCCAGCAGCTTGATCCGTACCTACAATGAGCAGTTCTTC.

This chain links TRBV5-6 with TRBJ1-2, with 7 bases identical to TRBD1. There are 17 residues in the CDR3. Trimming cost V 5 bases and J 3 bases; bases outside gene matches: 16. Looked up from germline, CDR1 is SGHDT and CDR2 is YYEEEE. The CDR3 here is CASRPWGQTSWDYGYTF. The CDR3 nucleotides are TGTGCCAGCAGACCCTGGGGACAGACGAGTTGGGACTATGGCTACACCTTC.